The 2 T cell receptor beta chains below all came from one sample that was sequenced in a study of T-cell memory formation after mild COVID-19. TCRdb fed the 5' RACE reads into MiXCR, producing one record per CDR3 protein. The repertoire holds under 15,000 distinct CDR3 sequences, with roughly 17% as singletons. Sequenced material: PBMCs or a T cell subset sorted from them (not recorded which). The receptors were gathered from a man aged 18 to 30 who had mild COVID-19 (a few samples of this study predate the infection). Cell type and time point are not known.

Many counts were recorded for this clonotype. CDR3 sequence: CSVVLAGSPHEQYF. DNA for the CDR3: TGCAGCGTTGTACTAGCGGGAAGCCCCCACGAGCAGTACTTC. This rearrangement joins TRBV29-1 to TRBJ2-7; 10 positions agree with TRBD2. CDR3 length: 14 amino acids. Unmatched junction bases numbered 8, after V lost 4 bases and J lost 5 bases. CDR1 and CDR2 (germline): SQVTM, ANQGSEA.

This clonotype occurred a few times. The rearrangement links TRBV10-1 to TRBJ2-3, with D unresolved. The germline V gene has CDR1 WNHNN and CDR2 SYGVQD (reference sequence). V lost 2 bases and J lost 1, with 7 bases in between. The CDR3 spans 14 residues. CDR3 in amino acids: CASSEVWRTDTQYF. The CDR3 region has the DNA TGCGCCAGCAGTGAGGTGTGGCGCACAGATACGCAGTATTTT.